Presented here are 29 T cell receptor beta chains from one specimen sequenced in a study of blood T cells in healthy people across ages. The use of a sample-barcoded 5' primer and a J-beta primer mix characterized a second PCR of roughly 6 to 11 cycles. Each CDR3 protein gets one entry after TCRdb re-called the 5' RACE reads with MiXCR. The sample gives about 1.8 million distinct CDR3 sequences, 49% of which show up once; over 2% is in the top ten. Sequencing input: blood. The source of these receptors is a woman aged 40 to 50 in good health.

The chain uses TRBV4-3 and TRBJ2-5; 9 bases match TRBD1. The germline gives CDR1 LGHNA, CDR2 YSLEER. J was trimmed by 5 bases and V by 1 base; bases with no gene match: 8. The CDR3 is 16 residues long. The CDR3 sequence is CASSQGTGDYGETQYF. The CDR3 DNA reads TGCGCCAGCAGCCAAGGGACAGGGGATTACGGGGAGACCCAGTACTTC.

The gene calls are TRBV6-5 and TRBJ1-2; 9 bases line up with TRBD1. CDR1 is MNHEY, CDR2 SVGAGI, per germline. The CDR3 spans 14 residues. J lost 6 bases, V lost 7 bases, and 9 bases had no gene match. The DNA for the CDR3 is TGTGCCAGCAAGAAACGGGACAGGGCTAATGGCTACACCTTC. Protein product: CASKKRDRANGYTF.

This chain joins TRBV12-3 or TRBV12-4 and TRBJ2-3, with 7 bases identical to TRBD1. This CDR3 comprises 13 residues. The J segment lost 6 bases and the V segment lost 6 bases, leaving 6 bases of the junction unmatched. As DNA, the CDR3 is TGTGCCAGCAGCCTACCGGGACAGGATACGCAGTATTTT. Encoded protein: CASSLPGQDTQYF.

The chain uses TRBV20-1 and TRBJ1-5; a weak D match, TRBD1 (6 bases). CDR3 length: 14 residues. Trimming took 1 base from V and 7 from J, leaving 14 bases between them. Germline values: CDR1 DFQATT, CDR2 SNEGSKA (reference sequence). The CDR3 DNA is TGCAGTGCTAGAGCAGGGGCCTTCGAACAGCCCCAGCATTTT. Protein: CSARAGAFEQPQHF.

This clonotype was observed a single time. The chain is built from TRBV29-1 and TRBJ2-3; 8 bases are shared with TRBD2. This CDR3 contains 15 residues. The ends lost 6 bases at V and 4 bases at J; junction bases unmatched: 12. The V gene's germline CDR1 is SQVTM and CDR2 ANQGSEA. Here the CDR3 reads CSVELGTSLADTQYF. CDR3 bases: TGCAGCGTGGAATTGGGGACTAGTCTTGCAGATACGCAGTATTTT.

This clonotype has a handful of counts. CDR3 sequence reads: CASSLMEYNEQFF. CDR3 nucleotides: TGTGCCAGCAGCTTAATGGAGTACAATGAGCAGTTCTTC. The V call is TRBV7-3, the J call TRBJ2-1, with D unclear. V lost 1 base and J 4 bases, leaving 5 bases between the germline ends. The germline CDR1 and CDR2 sequences are SGHTA and FQGTGA. This CDR3 spans 13 amino acids.

The chain is built from TRBV12-3 or TRBV12-4 and TRBJ2-7, with a tentative D call TRBD2 (6 bases). The J call is uncertain, as TRBJ2-5 better fits the DNA end. The CDR3 runs 13 residues. The CDR3 DNA reads as TGTGCCAGCAATGGGGACTCGTCAGAGACCCAGTACTTC. It translates to CASNGDSSETQYF.

The chain has TRBV20-1 and TRBJ2-1; the D is unclear. The CDR3 runs 14 residues. The germline CDR1 and CDR2 sequences are DFQATT and SNEGSKA (reference sequence). The V end was cut by 4 bases, the J end by 6 bases, with 16 bases between. The CDR3 coding sequence is TGCAGTGCTAATGCTCCAGAGGATCCCAATGAGCAGTTCTTC. Translation gives CSANAPEDPNEQFF.

The table lists this clonotype with a few counts. The rearrangement joins TRBV7-2 to TRBJ2-4; D not certain. CDR1 and CDR2 from the germline V gene are SGHTA and FQGNSA. This CDR3 region has 13 residues. V was cut by 5 bases and J by 2 bases, with 7 bases left in between. The DNA of the CDR3 is TGTGCCAGCAGCCCCACGACCAAAAACATTCAGTACTTC. This gives the protein CASSPTTKNIQYF.

The V and J genes are TRBV9 and TRBJ2-1, with 7 positions matching TRBD2. This CDR3 region has 15 residues. The V gene's germline CDR1 is SGDLS and CDR2 YYNGEE. After removal of 3 bases from V and 0 bases from J, the junction contained 3 bases not matched to a gene. Written as DNA, the CDR3 is TGTGCCAGCAGCGGTAGCGGGCCCTCCTACAATGAGCAGTTCTTC. It translates to CASSGSGPSYNEQFF.

This clonotype was observed a single time. V usage is TRBV20-1 and J usage is TRBJ1-6; a weak D match, TRBD1 (5 bases). The CDR3 covers 13 residues. Germline lookup yields CDR1 DFQATT and CDR2 SNEGSKA (reference sequence). V was pared by 0 bases and J by 9 bases, with 9 bases between. In DNA, the CDR3 is TGCAGTGCTAGAGACCCAGGGCGTTCACCCCTCCACTTT. It is translated as CSARDPGRSPLHF.

This chain joins TRBV20-1 and TRBJ2-1; D ambiguous. V was pared by 6 bases and J by 7 bases, with 7 bases between. The germline CDR1 and CDR2 sequences are DFQATT and SNEGSKA (reference sequence). The CDR3 covers 10 residues. The CDR3 loop reads CSAQRNEQFF. In DNA form, the CDR3 reads TGCAGTGCCCAGAGAAATGAGCAGTTCTTC.

The sample holds a few counts of this clonotype. This rearrangement joins TRBV13 to TRBJ2-7, with TRBD1 as a possible D gene (6 bases). V gave up 6 bases and J gave up 0 bases, with 12 bases separating them. The CDR3 covers 14 residues. The germline gives CDR1 PRHDT, CDR2 FYEKMQ (reference sequence). The CDR3 spells CASSMGDNSYEQYF. CDR3 DNA: TGTGCCAGCAGTATGGGGGACAACTCCTACGAGCAGTACTTC.

As for this clonotype: At one end the junction does not follow the germline gene, possibly because of a read error. This chain joins TRBV13 and TRBJ2-3, with 8 nucleotides matching TRBD2. In germline, CDR1 is PRHDT, CDR2 FYEKMQ (reference sequence). The CDR3 spans 16 residues. CDR3 amino acids: CTSSRTPGLGTDTQYF. CDR3 nucleotides: TGTACCAGCAGCCGGACACCGGGACTAGGAACAGATACGCAGTATTTT.

The V and J genes are TRBV3-1 and TRBJ2-1; no clear D. Germline V gene sequence: CDR1 LGHDT, CDR2 YNNKEL (reference sequence). Trimming removed 1 base at V and 4 bases at J, with 14 bases between. The CDR3 has 16 amino acids. This CDR3 is CASSQVIGMGYNEQFF. In DNA, the CDR3 is TGTGCCAGCAGCCAAGTGATTGGGATGGGTTACAATGAGCAGTTCTTC.

The chain joins TRBV13 to TRBJ2-1; 8 bases line up with TRBD2. V trimming: 5 bases; J trimming: 5 bases; junction bases outside the gene matches: 11. Germline lookup yields CDR1 PRHDT and CDR2 FYEKMQ (reference sequence). CDR3 length: 16 residues. The CDR3 spells CASSPNGGAIDNEQFF. CDR3 DNA: TGTGCCAGCAGCCCTAACGGGGGGGCGATCGACAATGAGCAGTTCTTC.

This clonotype was detected once. The J gene is TRBJ2-7, the V gene TRBV6-1; maybe TRBD1 (7 bases). Germline loops: CDR1 MNHNS, CDR2 SASEGT. CDR3 size: 16 residues. V was cut by 3 bases and J by 0 bases, with 15 bases left in between. In DNA, the CDR3 is TGTGCCAGCAGTGAGGCGGGACAGCCGCGCTCCTACGAGCAGTACTTC. It specifies CASSEAGQPRSYEQYF.

The chain uses TRBV2 and TRBJ2-1; TRBD1 or TRBD2 may be the D gene (5 bases each). CDR1 is SNHLY, CDR2 FYNNEI, per germline. The CDR3 is 12 residues long. V lost 9 bases and J lost 2, with 8 bases in between. The CDR3 coding sequence is TGTGCCAGAGGGGACCCCTACAATGAGCAGTTCTTC. Protein: CARGDPYNEQFF.

Comment on this clonotype: Its ends do not fully match the called genes, so a read error is possible. V gene TRBV5-1 combines with J gene TRBJ1-1; the D is unclear. The CDR3 consists of 13 residues. Germline values: CDR1 SGHRS, CDR2 YFSETQ. CDR3 region: CASSLVMNTEAFF. The CDR3 DNA reads TGTGCCAGCAGCTTAGTGATGAACACTGAAGCTTTCTTT.

This rearrangement joins TRBV12-3 or TRBV12-4 to TRBJ1-2; D gene uncertain. Trimming stripped 1 base from V and 2 bases from J, with 8 bases between. The CDR3 is made up of 14 amino acids. CDR3 in amino acids: CASSLGLRNYGYTF. CDR3 coding DNA: TGTGCCAGCAGTTTAGGCCTGCGGAACTATGGCTACACCTTC.

The rearrangement links TRBV12-3 or TRBV12-4 to TRBJ2-7; tentatively, D is TRBD1 or TRBD2 (5 bases each). The CDR3 has 15 residues. The ends were cut back, 7 bases at V and 0 bases at J, with 16 bases in the middle. The CDR3 sequence: CASMGRPAPSYEQYF. In nucleotides, the CDR3 is TGTGCCAGCATGGGACGGCCTGCACCCTCCTACGAGCAGTACTTC.

The chain has TRBV28 and TRBJ2-3; the match to TRBD1 covers 9 bases. V lost 5 bases, J lost 7 bases, and 7 bases stayed unmatched. Germline V CDR1 and CDR2: MDHEN, SYDVKM. This CDR3 is built from 14 residues. Here the CDR3 reads CASSVGDRVHTQYF. The CDR3 DNA sequence: TGTGCCAGCAGTGTTGGGGACAGGGTTCATACGCAGTATTTT.

This CDR3 is CASRGLAGGTGTDTQYF. CDR3 nucleotide sequence: TGTGCCAGCAGGGGGCTAGCGGGGGGGACAGGCACAGATACGCAGTATTTT. V is TRBV7-2 and J is TRBJ2-3; 12 bases fit TRBD2. Germline CDR1 SGHTA, CDR2 FQGNSA. Losses at the gene ends were 6 bases for V and 1 base for J; bases not matched to a gene: 8. CDR3 length equals 17 residues. Drawing the rest from reference TRBV7-2 and TRBJ2-3, the complete variable domain is GAGVSQSPSNKVTEKGKDVELRCDPISGHTALYWYRQSLGQGLEFLIYFQGNSAPDKSGLPSDRFSAERTGGSVSTLTIQRTQQEDSAVYLCASRGLAGGTGTDTQYFGPGTRLTVL.

Worth noting for this clonotype: One junction end does not reproduce the germline sequence, and a read error may be involved. V is TRBV4-1 and J is TRBJ1-2; TRBD1 might be the D (6 bases). Germline V gene sequence: CDR1 MGHRA, CDR2 YSYEKL. This CDR3 contains 17 residues. The CDR3 spells CASSQNPPGGATYGYTF. CDR3 bases: TGTGCCAGCAGCCAAAATCCCCCGGGGGGCGCGACATATGGCTACACCTTC.

The chain joins TRBV7-2 to TRBJ2-7; TRBD2 matches 10 bases. V was clipped by 5 bases and J by 7 bases; unmatched bases: 11. CDR3 length equals 15 residues. The germline V gene has CDR1 SGHTA and CDR2 FQGNSA. The DNA of the CDR3 is TGTGCCAGCAGCCCTAGCGGGAGCGGGGGTGGGGAGCAGTACTTC. It encodes CASSPSGSGGGEQYF.

The V and J genes are TRBV20-1 and TRBJ2-7, with 12 bases that match TRBD2. Per the germline V gene, CDR1 is DFQATT and CDR2 is SNEGSKA (reference sequence). This CDR3 is 15 amino acids long. The ends lost 1 base at V and 1 base at J; junction bases unmatched: 2. CDR3 coding DNA: TGCAGTGCTAGAGGGACTAGCGGGGATTCCTACGAGCAGTACTTC. Translation: CSARGTSGDSYEQYF.

The chain is built from TRBV24-1 and TRBJ2-5; TRBD2 agrees at 10 bases. The CDR3 extends over 18 amino acids. With 4 bases clipped from V and 1 base from J, the junction kept 11 bases outside the gene matches. The germline V gene encodes CDR1 KGHDR and CDR2 SFDVKD. As DNA, the CDR3 is TGTGCCACCAGTGACCCGACTTGGACTAGCGGCTCCCAAGAGACCCAGTACTTC. This codes for CATSDPTWTSGSQETQYF.

The chain combines TRBV7-6 with TRBJ2-1; D is possibly TRBD2 (7 bases). Germline assignment: CDR1 SGHVS and CDR2 FNYEAQ. Trimming took 5 bases from V and 7 from J, leaving 27 bases between them. This CDR3 is built from 18 residues. This CDR3 is CASSPTEDRGAPWNEQFF. CDR3 in DNA: TGTGCCAGCAGCCCAACGGAGGATCGGGGGGCCCCTTGGAATGAGCAGTTCTTC. Based on the CDR3 plus reference TRBV7-6 and TRBJ2-1, the full variable domain is GAGVSQSPRYKVTKRGQDVALRCDPISGHVSLYWYRQALGQGPEFLTYFNYEAQQDKSGLPNDRFSAERPEGSISTLTIQRTEQRDSAMYRCASSPTEDRGAPWNEQFFGPGTRLTVL.

The chain links TRBV10-3 to TRBJ1-5; tentatively, D is TRBD1 (5 bases). This CDR3 is built from 14 residues. The V gene's germline CDR1 is ENHRY and CDR2 SYGVKD. Trimming shortened V by 2 bases and J by 7 bases, and 12 bases separated the two germline ends. This chain's CDR3 is CAISEAGRGQPQHF. CDR3 DNA sequence: TGTGCCATCAGTGAGGCAGGGAGAGGGCAGCCCCAGCATTTT.